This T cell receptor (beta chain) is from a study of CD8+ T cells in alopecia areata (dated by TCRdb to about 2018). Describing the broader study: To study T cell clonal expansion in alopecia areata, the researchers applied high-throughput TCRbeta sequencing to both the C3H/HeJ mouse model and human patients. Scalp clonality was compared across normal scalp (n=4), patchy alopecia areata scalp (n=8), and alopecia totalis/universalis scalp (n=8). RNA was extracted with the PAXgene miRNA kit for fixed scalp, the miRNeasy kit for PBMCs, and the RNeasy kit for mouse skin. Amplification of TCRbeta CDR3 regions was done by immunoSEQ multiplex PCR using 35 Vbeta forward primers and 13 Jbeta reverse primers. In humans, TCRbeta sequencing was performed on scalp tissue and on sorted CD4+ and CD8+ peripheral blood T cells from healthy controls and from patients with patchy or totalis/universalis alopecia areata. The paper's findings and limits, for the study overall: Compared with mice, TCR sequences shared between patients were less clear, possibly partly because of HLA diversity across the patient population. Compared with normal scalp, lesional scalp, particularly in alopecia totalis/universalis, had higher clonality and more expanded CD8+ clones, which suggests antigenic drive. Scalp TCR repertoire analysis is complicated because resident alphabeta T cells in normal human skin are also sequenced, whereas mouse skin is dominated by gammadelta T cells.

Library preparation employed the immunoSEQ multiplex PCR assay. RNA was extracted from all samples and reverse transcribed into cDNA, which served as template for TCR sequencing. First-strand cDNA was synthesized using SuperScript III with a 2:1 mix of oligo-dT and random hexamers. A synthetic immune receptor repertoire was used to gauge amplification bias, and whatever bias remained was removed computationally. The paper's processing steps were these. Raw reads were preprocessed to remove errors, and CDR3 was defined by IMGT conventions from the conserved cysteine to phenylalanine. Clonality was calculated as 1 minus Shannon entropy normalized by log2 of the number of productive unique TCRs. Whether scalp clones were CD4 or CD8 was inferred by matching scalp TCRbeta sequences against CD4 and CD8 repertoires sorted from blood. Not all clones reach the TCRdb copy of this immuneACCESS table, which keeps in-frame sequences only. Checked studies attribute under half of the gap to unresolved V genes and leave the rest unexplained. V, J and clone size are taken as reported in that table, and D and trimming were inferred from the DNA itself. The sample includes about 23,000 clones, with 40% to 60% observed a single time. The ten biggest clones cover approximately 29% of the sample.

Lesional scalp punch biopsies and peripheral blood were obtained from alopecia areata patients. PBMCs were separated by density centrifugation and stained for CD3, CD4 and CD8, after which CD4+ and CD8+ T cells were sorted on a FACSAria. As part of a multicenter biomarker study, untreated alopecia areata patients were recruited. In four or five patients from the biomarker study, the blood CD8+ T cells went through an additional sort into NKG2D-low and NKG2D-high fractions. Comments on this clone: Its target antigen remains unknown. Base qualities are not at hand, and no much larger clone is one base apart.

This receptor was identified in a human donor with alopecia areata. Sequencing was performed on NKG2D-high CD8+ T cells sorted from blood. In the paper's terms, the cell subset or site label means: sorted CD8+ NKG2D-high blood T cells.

CDR3 region: CATSRDPRDTTYEQYF. The DNA reads TGTGCCACCAGCAGAGATCCTCGGGACACAACCTACGAGCAGTACTTC. The V and J segments used are TRBV15 and TRBJ2-7; 6 matching bases give a weak D call of TRBD1. Reading the germline V gene (reference sequence) gives CDR1 LNHNV and CDR2 YYDKDF. Inclusive of the bounding cysteine and phenylalanine, the CDR3 is 16 residues long. This entry keeps only the CDR3 DNA: 48 bases, framed from base 1. V is cut by 0 bases and J by 2 bases, and the space between the germline ends is 14 bases.